This T cell receptor beta chain stems from a study of blood T cell repertoires in COVID-19. The wider study: The samples span acute and convalescent COVID-19 from the United States, Italy and Spain. PBMCs, B-cell-depleted T cells, or T cells provided the cDNA or gDNA that made up the material.

Participant reports of clinical history set cohort assignment. Here immunoSEQ multiplex PCR was the method, and the copy in TCRdb shows in-frame clones only, minus some. The sample lists 100,000 to 150,000 clones, 65% to 90% occurring once. Germline CDR1 reads MNHEY; CDR2 reads SVGAGI. The CDR3 extends over 13 amino acids. V dropped 9 bases and J dropped 1 base, with 10 bases sitting between them. Source material: PBMCs or T cells enriched from blood (not recorded which). The clonotype comes from a woman aged 50 to 60 who had recovered from COVID-19. The chain joins TRBV6-5 to TRBJ1-3; perhaps TRBD1 as D (5 bases). The CDR3 nucleotides are TGTGCCAGTTCGGGGGTTTCTGGAAACACCATATATTTT. It translates to CASSGVSGNTIYF.